The rows below give T cell receptor beta chains drawn from one sample of a study of blood T cell repertoires in COVID-19. Data came from immunoSEQ multiplex PCR; TCRdb stores just in-frame clones and leaves some out. The table lists some 200,000 clones, more than 75% of them singletons, with over 7% in the top ten. The source material was PBMCs or T cells enriched from blood (not recorded which). The receptors here all came from a woman aged 40 to 50 with acute COVID-19. CDR3s include the opening cysteine and the closing phenylalanine or tryptophan. Each record gives: J gene, D gene, V gene, CDR3 length, clone size, CDR3 protein, CDR3 DNA. A D gene is named only where the DNA matches it firmly. Where a row states a size, it is once, few, many or the class of an expanded clone; other rows omit it.

TRBJ2-5 TRBD2 TRBV5-1 16 NA CASSPGLAGAQETQYF TGCGCCAGCAGCCCGGGACTAGCGGGGGCCCAAGAGACCCAGTACTTC
TRBJ2-5 NA TRBV5-1 13 NA CASRRASEETQYF TGCGCCAGCAGGAGGGCTAGCGAAGAGACCCAGTACTTC
TRBJ1-2 NA TRBV9 16 NA CASSVGARGSAYGYTF TGTGCCAGCAGCGTAGGCGCCCGGGGGTCGGCTTATGGCTACACCTTC
TRBJ2-7 TRBD1 TRBV12-3/TRBV12-4 13 once CASSRDRVYEQYF TGTGCCAGCAGCCGGGACAGGGTCTACGAGCAGTACTTC
TRBJ2-5 TRBD1 TRBV5-4 14 NA CASSPGQREETQYF TGTGCCAGCAGCCCGGGACAGAGAGAAGAGACCCAGTACTTC
TRBJ1-6 NA TRBV2 15 few CASSERGVGNSPLHF TGTGCCAGCAGTGAACGGGGGGTAGGAAATTCACCCCTCCACTTT
TRBJ2-1 TRBD1 TRBV15 16 NA CATSRGTGERLNEQFF TGTGCCACCAGCAGAGGAACAGGGGAAAGGCTAAATGAGCAGTTCTTC
TRBJ2-5 NA TRBV7-9 15 once CASSRRSKGEETQYF TGTGCCAGCAGCCGGAGGAGTAAAGGCGAAGAGACCCAGTACTTC
TRBJ1-2 TRBD1 TRBV29-1 13 NA CSVVGTGGQGYTF TGCAGCGTCGTAGGGACAGGGGGACAAGGCTACACCTTC
TRBJ2-2 TRBD1 TRBV9 14 NA CASSVNTGVGELFF TGTGCCAGCAGCGTAAATACAGGGGTCGGGGAGCTGTTTTTT
TRBJ1-6 NA TRBV5-1 16 NA CASSLVGGQRASPLHF TGCGCCAGCAGCTTGGTGGGGGGGCAGAGGGCTTCACCCCTCCACTTT
TRBJ2-6 NA TRBV5-4 15 NA CASSLDAAGANVLTF TGTGCCAGCAGCTTGGATGCAGCTGGGGCCAACGTCCTGACTTTC
TRBJ1-2 NA TRBV5-1 15 NA CASSRGGERNYGYTF TGCGCCAGCAGCCGGGGAGGAGAGAGGAACTATGGCTACACCTTC
TRBJ2-2 NA TRBV7-3 13 few CASSSGDAGELFF TGTGCCAGCAGCTCGGGGGATGCCGGGGAGCTGTTTTTT
TRBJ1-3 NA TRBV5-1 15 NA CASSPRAGEGNTIYF TGCGCCAGCAGCCCTCGTGCAGGGGAAGGAAACACCATATATTTT
TRBJ1-5 NA TRBV4-1 16 once CASSQEGGYSNQPQHF TGCGCCAGCAGCCAAGAAGGGGGTTATAGCAATCAGCCCCAGCATTTT
TRBJ1-2 TRBD1 TRBV16 15 NA CASSQSRSGGDGYTF TGTGCCAGCAGCCAATCTCGGTCAGGGGGCGATGGCTACACCTTC
TRBJ2-7 TRBD2 TRBV29-1 15 NA CSVDYRGLQRYEQYF TGCAGCGTTGATTACCGGGGACTACAGAGATACGAGCAGTACTTC
TRBJ1-1 NA TRBV29-1 11 few CSALKNTEAFF TGCAGCGCCCTAAAGAACACTGAAGCTTTCTTT
TRBJ1-1 NA TRBV14 17 NA CASSQTGTPGWNTEAFF TGTGCCAGCAGCCAAACCGGGACACCCGGATGGAACACTGAAGCTTTCTTT
TRBJ1-3 NA TRBV6-1 16 few CASSEAVGAGGNTIYF TGTGCCAGCAGTGAAGCAGTTGGGGCGGGGGGAAACACCATATATTTT
TRBJ1-3 NA TRBV19 12 NA CASMRAGNTIYF TGTGCCAGTATGAGGGCTGGAAACACCATATATTTT